This TCR beta chain was found in a study of blood T cell repertoires in COVID-19. The CDR3 has 15 residues. V was trimmed by 0 bases and J by 1 base, leaving 9 bases between them. CDR1 is LGHDT, CDR2 YNNKEL, per germline (reference sequence). The table came from immunoSEQ multiplex PCR; TCRdb's copy has only in-frame clones and leaves some out. The data contain 90,000 to 120,000 clones, 82% of them singletons. This TCR was sampled from a man aged 60 to 69 with acute or convalescent COVID-19. Sample: peripheral blood. The chain combines TRBV3-1 (or the pseudogene TRBV3-2) with TRBJ2-5; D possibly corresponds to TRBD1 (6 bases). The CDR3 protein is CASSQDRTVQETQYF. CDR3 DNA sequence: TGTGCCAGCAGCCAAGATAGGACAGTCCAAGAGACCCAGTACTTC.